A single sample gave rise to the 16 T cell receptor beta chains below, sequenced in a study of OX40 agonist ivuxolimab in advanced cancers. Measured with immunoSEQ multiplex PCR; TCRdb has only the in-frame clones, and not every one. Here the sample spans tens of thousands of clones, about 92% being singletons. Sequencing was performed on CD4+ or CD8+ T cells sorted from blood, taken in a trial of the OX40 agonist ivuxolimab. These receptors were taken from an adult with an advanced solid tumor such as melanoma, head and neck, liver or kidney cancer.

This sequence joins TRBV5-1 and TRBJ2-7; D is tentatively TRBD1 or TRBD2 (7 bases each). With 1 base removed from V and 2 bases from J, the gap between germline ends came to 13 bases. The germline CDR1 and CDR2 sequences are SGHRS and YFSETQ. The CDR3 extends over 15 amino acids. The DNA of the CDR3 is TGCGCCAGCAGCTTGAGGCAGGGGGGGACCTACGAGCAGTACTTC. This codes for CASSLRQGGTYEQYF.

The chain employs TRBV12-5 and TRBJ1-4, with D perhaps matching TRBD1 (5 bases). V was shortened by 2 bases and J by 5 bases, with 9 bases between the two germline ends. This CDR3 has 14 amino acids. The germline V gene encodes CDR1 LGHNT and CDR2 FRNRAP. The CDR3 DNA follows: TGTGCTAGTGGTTTGTCGGACACGAATGAAAAACTGTTTTTT. Translating it yields CASGLSDTNEKLFF.

The table lists this clone with a count of one. This rearrangement joins TRBV6-5 to TRBJ2-1; D remains unclear. The V end lost 3 bases, the J end lost 10 bases, and 16 bases lay between the germline ends. In germline, CDR1 is MNHEY, CDR2 SVGAGI. The length of the CDR3 is 14 residues. This CDR3 is CASSYSALSWEQFF. In DNA, the CDR3 is TGTGCCAGCAGTTATTCGGCTTTATCGTGGGAGCAGTTCTTC.

The rearrangement joins TRBV28 to TRBJ2-2; D uncertain. Germline assignment: CDR1 MDHEN and CDR2 SYDVKM. CDR3 size: 14 residues. Trimming removed 6 bases from V and 0 bases from J, with 8 bases in between. The CDR3 sequence is CASRHLANTGELFF. The DNA for the CDR3 is TGTGCCAGCAGACACCTCGCGAACACCGGGGAGCTGTTTTTT.

This chain uses TRBV6-5 with TRBJ1-2, with D tentatively TRBD1 (5 bases). This CDR3 spans 14 amino acids. Germline CDR1 reads MNHEY; CDR2 reads SVGAGI. V was cut by 6 bases and J by 6 bases, with 17 bases left in between. The CDR3 coding sequence is TGTGCCAGCAGCCAATACCCGGGACCCCATGGCTACACCTTC. It is translated as CASSQYPGPHGYTF.

The CDR3 region has the DNA TGTGCCAGTAGTATGTCTTCACTAGCCGGCCTAGAAGAGCAGTTCTTC. Translating gives CASSMSSLAGLEEQFF. The chain employs TRBV19 and TRBJ2-1; D may be TRBD2 (6 bases). Per germline, CDR1 LNHDA and CDR2 SQIVND (reference sequence). The length of the CDR3 is 16 residues. Trimming pared 3 bases from V and 10 bases from J, leaving 22 bases between.

The chain is built from TRBV6-5 and TRBJ1-1; D is perhaps TRBD1 (5 bases). CDR1 and CDR2 from the germline V gene are MNHEY and SVGAGI. The CDR3 runs 13 residues. Between the trimmed V and J ends, which lost 7 bases and 4 bases, there was a span of 13 bases. Here the CDR3 DNA reads TGTGCCAGCAATGGGGGGATGTTCACTGAAGCTTTCTTT. Its protein product is CASNGGMFTEAFF.

The genes are TRBV5-6 and TRBJ2-5; perhaps TRBD1 as D (6 bases). The V gene's germline CDR1 is SGHDT and CDR2 YYEEEE. The length of the CDR3 is 16 residues. Trimming left V 2 bases short and J 0 bases short, with 14 bases between. In DNA, the CDR3 is TGTGCCAGCAGCTTCGCAGACAGGCGGAACCAAGAGACCCAGTACTTC. Amino acids: CASSFADRRNQETQYF.

The chain carries TRBV6-1 and TRBJ2-1, with unresolved D. Trimming pared 6 bases from V and 4 bases from J, leaving 19 bases between. Germline V gene sequence: CDR1 MNHNS, CDR2 SASEGT. The CDR3 runs to 16 residues. The CDR3: CASSENWAVGYNEQFF. The CDR3 coding sequence is TGTGCCAGCAGCGAAAACTGGGCAGTGGGATACAATGAGCAGTTCTTC.

This sequence joins TRBV4-3 and TRBJ1-3; 7 nucleotides match TRBD1. The V and J ends lost 0 bases and 4 bases, in that order; junction bases with no gene match: 6. The CDR3 totals 16 residues. Germline-derived CDR1 and CDR2 are LGHNA and YSLEER. The CDR3 spells CASSQDQGVWGNTIYF. The CDR3 bases are TGCGCCAGCAGCCAAGACCAGGGGGTGTGGGGAAACACCATATATTTT.

The chain employs TRBV28 and TRBJ1-5; the D gene is possibly TRBD1 (6 bases). Germline V gene data show CDR1 as MDHEN and CDR2 as SYDVKM. Deletions cut 2 bases from V and 7 bases from J, with 15 bases between. The CDR3 has 15 residues. CDR3 coding DNA: TGTGCCAGCAGTTTAGTTCGGGGGGGCTGGCAGCCCCAGCATTTT. Protein product: CASSLVRGGWQPQHF.

The chain is built from TRBV7-2 and TRBJ1-2; the D gene is possibly TRBD1 (5 bases). The CDR3 has 13 residues. Germline CDR1 reads SGHTA; CDR2 reads FQGNSA. The V and J ends lost 10 bases and 2 bases respectively, with 14 bases between them. The CDR3 here is CATSAEGNYGYTF. CDR3 DNA sequence: TGTGCCACCTCAGCAGAGGGGAACTATGGCTACACCTTC.

This clone was counted a single time. The rearrangement uses TRBV6-5 and TRBJ1-4; D is perhaps TRBD1 (5 bases). Per germline, CDR1 MNHEY and CDR2 SVGAGI. V lost 5 bases and J 5 bases, leaving 15 bases between the germline ends. This CDR3 has 15 amino acids. CDR3 sequence: CASSKETVRNEKLFF. DNA of the CDR3: TGTGCCAGCAGTAAAGAGACAGTGAGGAATGAAAAACTGTTTTTT.

The CDR3 here is CASRGEVPSLDEQFF. The DNA for the CDR3 is TGTGCCAGCAGGGGGGAGGTTCCCTCCTTGGATGAGCAGTTCTTC. V and J are TRBV2 and TRBJ2-1; D might be TRBD2 (6 bases). V shed 6 bases and J shed 8 bases, with 20 bases lying between them. CDR1 is SNHLY, CDR2 FYNNEI, per germline. This CDR3 is built from 15 residues.

The rearrangement uses TRBV5-1 and TRBJ2-3; 12 positions match TRBD1. The CDR3 totals 16 residues. Trimming took 2 bases from V and 2 from J; bases not matched to a gene: 3. The germline CDR1 and CDR2 sequences are SGHRS and YFSETQ. CDR3 DNA sequence: TGCGCCAGCAGCTTCGGGACAGGGGGCTACACAGATACGCAGTATTTT. This translates into CASSFGTGGYTDTQYF. The full variable domain, in which reference TRBV5-1 and TRBJ2-3 provide the parts outside the CDR3, is KAGVTQTPRYLIKTRGQQVTLSCSPISGHRSVSWYQQTPGQGLQFLFEYFSETQRNKGNFPGRFSGRQFSNSRSEMNVSTLELGDSALYLCASSFGTGGYTDTQYFGPGTRLTVL.

The rearrangement links TRBV27 to TRBJ2-7; D may be TRBD1 (5 bases). The ends were cut back, 3 bases at V and 1 base at J, with 10 bases in the middle. The germline CDR1 and CDR2 sequences are MNHEY and SMNVEV (reference sequence). The CDR3 has 14 amino acids. CDR3 in amino acids: CASSFLDSSYEQYF. The CDR3 DNA reads as TGTGCCAGCAGTTTCTTAGACAGTTCCTACGAGCAGTACTTC.